The 5 T cell receptor beta chains listed next were all sequenced from one sample in a study of vaccination and CD4 T cells after COVID-19. Oncomine TCR Beta short-read sequencing was applied to DNA from cultured CD4+ T cells. MiXCR, run by TCRdb on the PCR reads, gives a single entry per CDR3 protein. The table includes 10,000 to 13,000 distinct CDR3 sequences, roughly 31% detected once. This sample's treatment: roughly 11-day PBMC culture with coronavirus spike peptide pools or control peptides (ViraFEST assay). These receptors are not linked to any known antigen. Material for sequencing was CD4+ T cells from blood, cultured in vitro. The origin of the receptors is a human donor who had recovered from COVID-19.

In this sample, this clonotype turned up once. The chain couples TRBV5-4 to TRBJ2-5; D possibly corresponds to TRBD2 (6 bases). In germline, CDR1 is SGHNT, CDR2 YYREEE (reference sequence). V shed 1 base and J shed 5 bases, with 9 bases lying between them. The CDR3 length is 13 residues. This CDR3 reads CASSLFGGETQYF. CDR3 DNA sequence: TGTGCCAGCAGCTTGTTTGGAGGGGAGACCCAGTACTTC. The variable domain in full, completed from reference TRBV5-4 and TRBJ2-5, reads ETGVTQSPTHLIKTRGQQVTLRCSSQSGHNTVSWYQQALGQGPQFIFQYYREEENGRGNFPPRFSGLQFPNYSSELNVNALELDDSALYLCASSLFGGETQYFGPGTRLLVL.

The CDR3 region has the DNA TGTGCCACCAGCAGAGCCATTACCGATTTCAGGAGGGAGCAGTACTTC. Translation: CATSRAITDFRREQYF. V gene TRBV15 combines with J gene TRBJ2-7; perhaps TRBD2 as D (5 bases). Germline V gene data show CDR1 as LNHNV and CDR2 as YYDKDF (reference sequence). Between the trimmed V and J ends, which lost 1 base and 7 bases, there was a span of 20 bases. This CDR3 comprises 16 residues.

This chain links TRBV24-1 with TRBJ2-1, with 7 bases identical to TRBD2. The ends lost 3 bases at V and 14 bases at J; junction bases unmatched: 6. The CDR3 runs to 12 residues. The germline V gene encodes CDR1 KGHDR and CDR2 SFDVKD. In DNA form, the CDR3 reads TGTGCCACCAGTGATACATGGGGGGGGAAGTTCTTC. Protein product: CATSDTWGGKFF.

The V and J genes are TRBV29-1 and TRBJ2-7; D is possibly TRBD1 or TRBD2 (5 bases each). The CDR3 consists of 14 residues. In germline, CDR1 is SQVTM, CDR2 ANQGSEA. V shed 7 bases and J shed 4 bases, with 20 bases lying between them. The CDR3 nucleotides read TGCAGCGCCTCAGGGACGGCGAACATATACGAGCAGTACTTC. It encodes CSASGTANIYEQYF.

This clonotype rates as medium-sized. The chain couples TRBV7-8 to TRBJ1-5, with D maybe TRBD1 (5 bases). The germline CDR1 and CDR2 sequences are SGHVS and FQNEAQ. V dropped 1 base and J dropped 8 bases, with 15 bases sitting between them. The CDR3 is made up of 15 amino acids. This CDR3 is CASSLEGWGGKPQHF. CDR3 bases: TGTGCCAGCAGCTTAGAAGGGTGGGGGGGTAAGCCCCAGCATTTT.